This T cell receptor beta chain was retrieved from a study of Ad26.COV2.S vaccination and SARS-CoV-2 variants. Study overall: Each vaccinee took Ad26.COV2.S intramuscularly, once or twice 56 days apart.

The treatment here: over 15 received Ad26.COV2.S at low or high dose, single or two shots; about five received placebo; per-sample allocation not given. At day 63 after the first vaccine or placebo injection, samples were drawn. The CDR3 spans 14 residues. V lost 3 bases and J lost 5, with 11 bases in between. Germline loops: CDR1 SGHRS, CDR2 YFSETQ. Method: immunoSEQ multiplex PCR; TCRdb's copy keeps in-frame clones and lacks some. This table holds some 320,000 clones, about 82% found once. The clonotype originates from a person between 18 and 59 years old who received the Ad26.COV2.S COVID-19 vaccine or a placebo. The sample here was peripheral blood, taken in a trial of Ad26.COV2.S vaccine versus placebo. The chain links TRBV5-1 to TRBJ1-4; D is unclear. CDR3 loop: CASSYREGNEKLFF. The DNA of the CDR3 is TGCGCCAGCAGCTACCGCGAAGGCAATGAAAAACTGTTTTTT.